This T cell receptor beta chain was identified during a study of CXCR3-negative and CXCR3-positive naive CD8 T cells. This CDR3 region has 17 residues. Germline assignment: CDR1 MDHEN and CDR2 SYDVKM. General study results and limits: More hydrophobic TRB CDR3s were found in CXCR3-positive naive cells than in CXCR3-negative naive cells. TRB CDR3 properties indicated TCR strength, while surface CD5 was similar across naive subsets.

5' RACE with UMI labels generated the TRB cDNA libraries. With the 5' RACE reads reprocessed, TCRdb shows one record per CDR3 protein and no DNA. This sample's table reports 85,000 to 130,000 distinct CDR3 sequences. Worth noting for this clonotype: What it recognizes is unknown.

Naive CD8+ T cells were CD45RO-CCR7+CD27+CD95-. Material for sequencing was naive CXCR3+ CD8+ T cells from blood. The subset is: CD45RO-CCR7+CD27+CD95- naive CD8+ T cells expressing CXCR3 (TNR3+). This TCR came from a human donor in good health. Some clones in this sample may be carry-over from other donors' samples. The chain combines TRBV28 with TRBJ2-3; TCRdb picks TRBD2, but there is no DNA to check that call. The CDR3 sequence is CASSLPRTTPGDDTQYF. The full variable domain, in which reference TRBV28 and TRBJ2-3 provide the parts outside the CDR3, is DVKVTQSSRYLVKRTGEKVFLECVQDMDHENMFWYRQDPGLGLRLIYFSYDVKMKEKGDIPEGYSVSREKKERFSLILESASTNQTSMYLCASSLPRTTPGDDTQYFGPGTRLTVL.